Below, 29 T cell receptor beta chains from the same sample are listed, as sequenced in a study of blood T cell repertoires in COVID-19. Sequencing was performed with immunoSEQ multiplex PCR; in TCRdb, only in-frame clones are kept and a portion is missing. The sample yields some 180,000 clones, roughly 88% seen once. Sequencing used peripheral blood. These receptors all stem from a human donor in a cohort sampled during active COVID-19.

For the CDR3, the DNA is TGTGCCAGTAGGGGAGCGGGAACAACCTTGGAGACCCAGTACTTC. This encodes CASRGAGTTLETQYF. The J gene is TRBJ2-5, the V gene TRBV19, with TRBD2 identical over 7 bases. Trimming removed 6 bases from V and 5 bases from J; junction bases left unmatched: 12. CDR1 is LNHDA and CDR2 is SQIVND in the germline V gene (reference sequence). CDR3 size: 15 residues.

The chain recombines TRBV28 with TRBJ1-1; D not resolved. Germline values: CDR1 MDHEN, CDR2 SYDVKM. V was trimmed by 2 bases and J by 5 bases, leaving 6 bases between them. The CDR3 covers 12 residues. Here the CDR3 reads CASSLPQTEAFF. For the CDR3, the DNA is TGTGCCAGCAGTTTACCCCAGACTGAAGCTTTCTTT.

V is TRBV6-9 and J is TRBJ1-4; 8 bases are a match to TRBD1. The CDR3 is 14 amino acids. The junction had 6 bases not matched to a gene; V was cut back by 7 bases and J by 5 bases. The germline V gene encodes CDR1 MNHGY and CDR2 SVAAGI. The CDR3: CASNRQGMNEKLFF. The CDR3 DNA is TGTGCCAGCAATAGACAGGGGATGAATGAAAAACTGTTTTTT.

The gene calls are TRBV5-6 and TRBJ2-1; maybe TRBD1 (6 bases). The CDR3 is 15 amino acids. Germline V gene sequence: CDR1 SGHDT, CDR2 YYEEEE. Trimming left V 0 bases short and J 10 bases short, with 17 bases between. The CDR3 protein is CASSLEGRGRPEQFF. The CDR3, as DNA: TGTGCCAGCAGCTTGGAAGGCAGGGGCAGGCCGGAGCAGTTCTTC.

V usage is TRBV5-6 and J usage is TRBJ2-3; D possibly corresponds to TRBD2 (6 bases). V lost 0 bases to trimming and J lost 1 base, with 6 bases between them. From germline, CDR1 is SGHDT and CDR2 YYEEEE. The CDR3 is 14 amino acids. CDR3 protein: CASSLAGGTDTQYF. DNA for the CDR3: TGTGCCAGCAGCTTGGCGGGGGGCACAGATACGCAGTATTTT.

This rearrangement joins TRBV7-6 to TRBJ2-2, with D perhaps matching TRBD2 (5 bases). The V gene's germline CDR1 is SGHVS and CDR2 FNYEAQ. There are 17 residues in the CDR3. Trimming pared 6 bases from V and 1 base from J, leaving 18 bases between. CDR3 region: CASSARGAALNTGELFF. In nucleotides, the CDR3 is TGTGCCAGCAGTGCCCGTGGAGCGGCCCTGAACACCGGGGAGCTGTTTTTT.

The chain links TRBV19 to TRBJ2-7; no reliable D call. Germline V lookup: CDR1 LNHDA, CDR2 SQIVND (reference sequence). V was trimmed by 4 bases and J by 5 bases, leaving 15 bases between them. The CDR3 length is 14 residues. The CDR3 region is CASSSGLHTHEQYF. The CDR3 DNA follows: TGTGCCAGTAGTAGTGGCCTCCACACCCACGAGCAGTACTTC.

The rearrangement links TRBV3-1 (or the pseudogene TRBV3-2) to TRBJ1-5, with 9 positions matching TRBD1. V was clipped by 2 bases and J by 0 bases; unmatched bases: 11. Germline assignment: CDR1 LGHDT and CDR2 YNNKEL (reference sequence). The CDR3 consists of 19 residues. The CDR3 sequence is CASSQTPGQGYFSNQPQHF. The CDR3, as DNA: TGTGCCAGCAGCCAAACACCGGGACAGGGATACTTTAGCAATCAGCCCCAGCATTTT.

The V and J genes are TRBV19 and TRBJ2-3, with 13 bases fitting TRBD2. The CDR3 spans 17 residues. Germline lookup yields CDR1 LNHDA and CDR2 SQIVND (reference sequence). V dropped 4 bases and J dropped 2; count of bases not matched to a gene: 6. CDR3 amino acids: CASSTGTSGATTDTQYF. The CDR3 coding sequence is TGTGCCAGTAGTACCGGGACTAGCGGGGCCACCACAGATACGCAGTATTTT.

This clone was seen a single time. This sequence joins TRBV12-3 or TRBV12-4 and TRBJ2-7; TRBD1 matches at 8 bases. V trimming: 5 bases; J trimming: 8 bases; junction bases outside the gene matches: 8. CDR3 length: 13 amino acids. CDR3 DNA: TGTGCCAGCAGTCTTGGACAGGGATATAAGCAGTACTTC. It codes for CASSLGQGYKQYF.

The V call is TRBV6-1, the J call TRBJ2-7; D gene uncertain. The germline V and J ends were trimmed by 2 bases and 6 bases, with 11 bases remaining between them. Germline CDR1 MNHNS, CDR2 SASEGT. This CDR3 comprises 13 residues. CDR3 bases: TGTGCCAGCAGTGAACTGGATCGAGGCGAGCAGTACTTC. Translating gives CASSELDRGEQYF.

This sequence joins TRBV3-1 (or the pseudogene TRBV3-2) and TRBJ1-1; D call uncertain. Between the trimmed V and J ends, which lost 7 bases and 6 bases, there was a span of 18 bases. The CDR3 length is 14 residues. Per the germline V gene, CDR1 is LGHDT and CDR2 is YNNKEL (reference sequence). The CDR3 protein is CASTKRSHTPEAFF. The DNA of the CDR3 is TGTGCCAGCACCAAACGGAGTCATACCCCTGAAGCTTTCTTT.

The chain carries TRBV7-8 and TRBJ2-3; 7 bases align to TRBD1. With 5 bases clipped from V and 0 bases from J, the junction kept 8 bases outside the gene matches. In germline, CDR1 is SGHVS, CDR2 FQNEAQ. The CDR3 sequence is 16 residues long. CDR3 residues: CASSLGQAPSTDTQYF. In DNA, the CDR3 is TGTGCCAGCAGCCTCGGACAGGCTCCGAGCACAGATACGCAGTATTTT. Variable domain in full (rest from reference TRBV7-8 and TRBJ2-3): GAGVSQSPRYKVAKRGQDVALRCDPISGHVSLFWYQQALGQGPEFLTYFQNEAQLDKSGLPSDRFFAERPEGSVSTLKIQRTQQEDSAVYLCASSLGQAPSTDTQYFGPGTRLTVL.

This clone was picked up a small number of times. The rearrangement links TRBV3-1 (or the pseudogene TRBV3-2) to TRBJ2-1; 15 bases align to TRBD2. CDR3 length equals 17 residues. Germline CDR1 reads LGHDT; CDR2 reads YNNKEL (reference sequence). V shed 3 bases and J 6 bases; nucleotides not matched to a gene: 6. As DNA, the CDR3 is TGTGCCAGCAGCCACGGGACTAGCGGGGGGAGGCGCAATGAGCAGTTCTTC. Its translation is CASSHGTSGGRRNEQFF.

This clone occurred once. The rearrangement links TRBV6-5 to TRBJ1-6; 9 nucleotides match TRBD1. CDR3 length equals 14 residues. The trim removed 5 bases at V and 10 bases at J, leaving 6 bases unmatched. Per germline, CDR1 MNHEY and CDR2 SVGAGI. The CDR3 nucleotides read TGTGCCAGCAGTCCGGGACAGGGTTGGTCACCCCTCCACTTT. The encoded protein is CASSPGQGWSPLHF.

The chain combines TRBV11-2 with TRBJ2-7; weak D call: TRBD1 (6 bases). The V end lost 3 bases, the J end lost 3 bases, and 12 bases lay between the germline ends. Germline loops: CDR1 SGHAT, CDR2 FQNNGV. The CDR3 is 14 amino acids. Here the CDR3 DNA reads TGTGCCAGCAGCTTTAATGCAGGGGACTACGAGCAGTACTTC. Its translation is CASSFNAGDYEQYF.

CDR3 nucleotide sequence: TGTGCCAGCAGTTCTCCCAGACTAGTTCCGCGCAATGAGCAGTTCTTC. This gives the protein CASSSPRLVPRNEQFF. V and J are TRBV6-2 or TRBV6-3 and TRBJ2-1; D possibly corresponds to TRBD2 (6 bases). Per the germline V gene, CDR1 is MNHEY and CDR2 is SVGEGT. V shed 4 bases and J shed 6 bases, with 19 bases lying between them. CDR3 size: 16 residues.

The V call is TRBV28, the J call TRBJ2-7, with 9 positions matching TRBD1. Germline trimming cut 3 bases from V and 11 bases from J; bases unmatched to any gene: 11. This CDR3 spans 14 amino acids. The germline CDR1 and CDR2 sequences are MDHEN and SYDVKM. As DNA, the CDR3 is TGTGCCAGCAGTTTTTTGATAGGACAGGGGTCAAAGTACTTC. Residues: CASSFLIGQGSKYF.

The rearrangement joins TRBV10-2 to TRBJ2-1; 14 bases are shared with TRBD2. Germline CDR1 reads WSHSY; CDR2 reads SAAADI. This CDR3 has 15 residues. Germline trimming cut 8 bases from V and 3 bases from J; bases unmatched to any gene: 3. In DNA form, the CDR3 reads TGCGCCAGCGGGGGACTAGCGGGAGTCTACAATGAGCAGTTCTTC. Amino acid sequence: CASGGLAGVYNEQFF.

The chain employs TRBV28 and TRBJ2-7, with 9 bases matching TRBD1. There are 15 residues in the CDR3. The V gene end was trimmed by 7 bases and the J gene end by 5 bases; junction bases not matched to a gene: 12. Germline CDR1 MDHEN, CDR2 SYDVKM. CDR3 sequence reads: CASNHYRGQRNEQYF. The CDR3 DNA reads as TGTGCCAGCAACCATTACAGGGGGCAAAGGAACGAGCAGTACTTC.

On this clone: Other DNA sequences within the sample encode an identical CDR3. The V call is TRBV19, the J call TRBJ1-5; TRBD1 might be the D (6 bases). CDR3 length equals 14 residues. Trimming stripped 1 base from V and 7 bases from J, with 11 bases between. Germline V gene sequence: CDR1 LNHDA, CDR2 SQIVND (reference sequence). The CDR3 loop is CASSIGRGPQPQHF. CDR3 in DNA: TGTGCCAGTAGTATAGGGCGGGGGCCGCAGCCCCAGCATTTT.

This clone was seen only a few times. V is TRBV29-1 and J is TRBJ2-7; D uncertain. Trimming left V 6 bases short and J 3 bases short, with 12 bases between. Per germline, CDR1 SQVTM and CDR2 ANQGSEA. CDR3 length: 12 amino acids. This CDR3 reads CSVAPGNYEQYF. The DNA of the CDR3 is TGCAGCGTCGCCCCAGGAAACTACGAGCAGTACTTC.

The chain employs TRBV11-3 and TRBJ2-2; 8 positions match TRBD2. This CDR3 has 15 residues. Germline lookup yields CDR1 SGHNT and CDR2 YENEEA. V gave up 5 bases and J gave up 7 bases; unmatched junction bases: 9. As DNA, the CDR3 is TGTGCCAGCAGCCCCCTGGCGGGGGGCGGCGGGGAGCTGTTTTTT. As protein: CASSPLAGGGGELFF.

The V call is TRBV2, the J call TRBJ1-2, with a possible D match to TRBD1 (6 bases). The CDR3 has 13 residues. Germline lookup yields CDR1 SNHLY and CDR2 FYNNEI. The V and J ends lost 1 base and 4 bases respectively, with 7 bases between them. CDR3 sequence reads: CASSEVDSYGYTF. The CDR3 bases are TGTGCCAGCAGTGAAGTGGACAGCTATGGCTACACCTTC. Full variable domain (remainder filled in from reference TRBV2 and TRBJ1-2): EPEVTQTPSHQVTQMGQEVILRCVPISNHLYFYWYRQILGQKVEFLVSFYNNEISEKSEIFDDQFSVERPDGSNFTLKIRSTKLEDSAMYFCASSEVDSYGYTFGSGTRLTVV.

V and J are TRBV24-1 and TRBJ2-7, with TRBD1 matching 10 bases. Germline values: CDR1 KGHDR, CDR2 SFDVKD. CDR3 length: 18 amino acids. After removal of 7 bases from V and 2 bases from J, the junction contained 16 bases not matched to a gene. CDR3 sequence reads: CATSPNAIGDRGPYEQYF. CDR3 nucleotides: TGTGCCACCAGCCCTAACGCAATTGGGGACAGGGGACCCTACGAGCAGTACTTC.

To note about this clone: The identical CDR3 is also encoded by other nucleotide sequences in the sample. CDR3 region: CASSLASNQPQHF. In DNA form, the CDR3 reads TGTGCCAGCAGTTTGGCTAGCAATCAGCCCCAGCATTTT. V and J are TRBV12-3 or TRBV12-4 and TRBJ1-5; D not resolved. This CDR3 has 13 residues. Trimming cost V 3 bases and J 0 bases, with 3 bases left between them.

The rearrangement uses TRBV6-5 and TRBJ1-2; TRBD1 aligns across 7 bases. Losses at the gene ends were 5 bases for V and 2 bases for J; bases not matched to a gene: 2. Germline lookup yields CDR1 MNHEY and CDR2 SVGAGI. The CDR3 is 13 residues long. CDR3: CASSQQGNYGYTF. DNA of the CDR3: TGTGCCAGCAGTCAACAGGGGAACTATGGCTACACCTTC.

The V call is TRBV6-2 or TRBV6-3, the J call TRBJ2-1, with 9 bases that match TRBD2. CDR1 is MNHEY and CDR2 is SVGEGT in the germline V gene. Trimming cost V 6 bases and J 5 bases; bases outside gene matches: 2. CDR3 length: 13 amino acids. The CDR3 region has the DNA TGTGCCAGCAGCCCTAGCGGGGACAATGAGCAGTTCTTC. Translation: CASSPSGDNEQFF.

The chain links TRBV11-2 to TRBJ2-1; 9 nucleotides align to TRBD2. The ends lost 4 bases at V and 6 bases at J; junction bases unmatched: 10. Germline CDR1 SGHAT, CDR2 FQNNGV. This CDR3 contains 16 residues. The CDR3 sequence is CASSSPSGKDPNEQFF. CDR3 in DNA: TGTGCCAGCAGCTCTCCTAGCGGGAAGGACCCCAATGAGCAGTTCTTC.